This TCR beta chain was documented in a study of graft-versus-host responses after intestinal transplantation. Study details: Transplantation in recipients was multivisceral, liver-intestinal, or isolated intestinal. Study results and caveats: GvH clones appeared in recipient marrow, some first in ileum or blood.

Measured with immunoSEQ multiplex PCR; TCRdb has only the in-frame clones, and not every one. The sample shows under 140,000 clones, about 94% of them seen only once. Remarks on this clone: Its antigen is undetermined.

CDR3 size: 13 residues. Germline V gene sequence: CDR1 LNHDA, CDR2 SQIVND (reference sequence). Deletions cut 6 bases from V and 3 bases from J, with 11 bases between. This specimen was unstimulated CD8+ T cells sorted from spleen or lymph node cells, taken before intestinal transplant. The V gene is TRBV19, the J gene TRBJ1-1; D is undetermined. The receptor comes from a human donor who received an intestinal transplant. The DNA for the CDR3 is TGTGCCAGTAGCCTCGGTACGGACACTGAAGCTTTCTTT. Residues: CASSLGTDTEAFF.